The TCR beta chain under discussion was sequenced for a study of blood T cell repertoires in COVID-19. Overall study context: The samples span acute and convalescent COVID-19 from the United States, Italy and Spain. PBMCs, B-cell-depleted T cells, or T cells provided the cDNA or gDNA that made up the material.

CDR1 is LNHDA and CDR2 is SQIVND in the germline V gene (reference sequence). With 6 bases clipped from V and 1 base from J, the junction kept 1 base outside the gene matches. The CDR3 is 14 amino acids. Original processing notes: By means of reference gene primer amplification, nucleated cell counts were estimated. The assay was immunoSEQ multiplex PCR, and TCRdb's table has in-frame clones only and misses some. That table gives V, J and clone size, and the DNA gave D and trimming. Found here are 230,000 or so clones, about 86% of them singletons; the top ten hold about 4.5%. This chain connects TRBV19 to TRBJ2-2, with TRBD1 matching 8 bases. This clonotype was sampled from a middle-aged man with active or convalescent COVID-19. The sample comprised peripheral blood. The CDR3 loop is CASRTGGNTGELFF. CDR3 coding DNA: TGTGCCAGTAGAACAGGGGGGAACACCGGGGAGCTGTTTTTT.